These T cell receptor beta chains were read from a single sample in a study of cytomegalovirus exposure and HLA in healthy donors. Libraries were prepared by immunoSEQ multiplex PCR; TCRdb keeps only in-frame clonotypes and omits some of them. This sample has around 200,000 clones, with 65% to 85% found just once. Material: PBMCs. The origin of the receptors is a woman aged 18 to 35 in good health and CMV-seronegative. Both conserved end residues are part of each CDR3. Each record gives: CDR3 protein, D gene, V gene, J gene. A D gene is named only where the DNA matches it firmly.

CASFGGAYGYTF	-	TRBV6-5	TRBJ1-2
CASSKATGLASTDTQYF	-	TRBV21-1	TRBJ2-3
CASSESCTF	-	TRBV10-1	TRBJ1-2
CASSTGTRNQPQHF	-	TRBV6-5	TRBJ1-5
CASSLGLAGGRELFF	TRBD2	TRBV7-2	TRBJ2-2
CASSPLGGRDTEAFF	-	TRBV27	TRBJ1-1
CASSSPRGLNTEAFF	-	TRBV13	TRBJ1-1
CASSVDGTVNTGELFF	TRBD1	TRBV9	TRBJ2-2
CASSPGTDREPDTQYF	TRBD1	TRBV18	TRBJ2-3
CASSTRTGLNTEAFF	TRBD1	TRBV7-9	TRBJ1-1
CASSQDGLYNEQFF	-	TRBV4-1	TRBJ2-1
CAISDRQGLSVGNQPQHF	TRBD1	TRBV10-3	TRBJ1-5
CASSPPGLAGGHNEQFF	TRBD2	TRBV18	TRBJ2-1
CASSLSIPGPGGSNEQFF	-	TRBV27	TRBJ2-1
CASSLLSGSQPQHF	-	TRBV5-1	TRBJ1-5
CASSDVAGGLSYEQYF	TRBD2	TRBV6-1	TRBJ2-7
CASSFGLAGGPNSETQYF	TRBD2	TRBV7-9	TRBJ2-5
CASRPDRVDGELFF	TRBD1	TRBV27	TRBJ2-2
CASNLGTGTKAFF	-	TRBV5-6	TRBJ1-1
CASSEDRVRTDYNEQFF	-	TRBV6-1	TRBJ2-1
CASSLDRDTQYF	-	TRBV11-3	TRBJ2-3
CASSVGTSGGTDTQYF	TRBD2	TRBV9	TRBJ2-3
CASSQVGLGSGNTIYF	-	TRBV28	TRBJ1-3
CASSKDGGEQPQHF	-	TRBV21-1	TRBJ1-5
CASSLTRGNEQFF	-	TRBV7-3	TRBJ2-1
CASSPPGGYTGELFF	-	TRBV7-3	TRBJ2-2